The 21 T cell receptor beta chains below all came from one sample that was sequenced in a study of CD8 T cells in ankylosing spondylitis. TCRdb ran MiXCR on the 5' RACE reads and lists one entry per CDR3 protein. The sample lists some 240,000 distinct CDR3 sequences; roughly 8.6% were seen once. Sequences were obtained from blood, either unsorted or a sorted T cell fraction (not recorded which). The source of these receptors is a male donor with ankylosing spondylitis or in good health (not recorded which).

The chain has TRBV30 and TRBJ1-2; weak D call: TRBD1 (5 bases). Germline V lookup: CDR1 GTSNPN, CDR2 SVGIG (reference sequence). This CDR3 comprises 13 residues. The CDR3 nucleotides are TGTGCTTGGGGACTCCTTCACAACTATGGCTACACCTTC. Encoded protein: CAWGLLHNYGYTF.

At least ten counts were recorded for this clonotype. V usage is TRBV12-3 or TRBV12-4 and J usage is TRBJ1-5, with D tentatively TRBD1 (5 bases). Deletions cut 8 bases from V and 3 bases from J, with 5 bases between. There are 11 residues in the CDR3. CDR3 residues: CASGANQPQHF. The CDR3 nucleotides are TGTGCCAGCGGGGCCAATCAGCCCCAGCATTTT.

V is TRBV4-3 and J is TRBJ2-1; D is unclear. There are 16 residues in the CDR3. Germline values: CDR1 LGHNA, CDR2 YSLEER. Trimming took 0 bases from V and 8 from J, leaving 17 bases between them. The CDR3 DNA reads TGCGCCAGCAGCCAAGATCGTGGTTTAATTAATGATGAGCAGTTCTTC. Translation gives CASSQDRGLINDEQFF.

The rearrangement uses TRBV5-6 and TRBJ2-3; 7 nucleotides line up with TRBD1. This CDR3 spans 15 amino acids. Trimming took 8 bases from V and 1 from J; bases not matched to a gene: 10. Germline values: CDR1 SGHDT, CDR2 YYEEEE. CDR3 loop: CARSPGQGGTDTQYF. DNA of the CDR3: TGTGCCAGGAGCCCCGGGCAGGGGGGCACAGATACGCAGTATTTT.

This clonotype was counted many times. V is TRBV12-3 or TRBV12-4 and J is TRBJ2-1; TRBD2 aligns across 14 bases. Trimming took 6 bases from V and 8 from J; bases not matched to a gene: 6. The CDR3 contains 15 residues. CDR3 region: CASRAGTSGSYEQFF. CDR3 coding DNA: TGTGCCAGCAGGGCCGGGACTAGCGGGAGCTATGAGCAGTTCTTC.

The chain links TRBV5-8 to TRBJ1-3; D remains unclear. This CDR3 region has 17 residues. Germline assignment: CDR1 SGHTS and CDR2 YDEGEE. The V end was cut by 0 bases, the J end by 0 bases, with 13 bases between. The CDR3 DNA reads TGTGCCAGCAGCTTGGCCCCAGCAGGCCTCTCTGGAAACACCATATATTTT. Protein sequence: CASSLAPAGLSGNTIYF.

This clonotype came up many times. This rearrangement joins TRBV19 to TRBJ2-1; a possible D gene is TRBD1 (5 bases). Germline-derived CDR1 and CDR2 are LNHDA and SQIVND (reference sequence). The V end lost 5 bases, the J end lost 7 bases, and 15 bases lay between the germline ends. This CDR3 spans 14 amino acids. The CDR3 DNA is TGTGCCAGTAGTCAGGGTTTCGACCGTAATGAGCAGTTCTTC. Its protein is CASSQGFDRNEQFF.

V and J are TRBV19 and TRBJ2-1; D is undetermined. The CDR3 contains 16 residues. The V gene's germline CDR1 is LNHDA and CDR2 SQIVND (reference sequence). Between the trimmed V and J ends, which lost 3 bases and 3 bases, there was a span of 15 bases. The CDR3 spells CASSISASVGYNEQFF. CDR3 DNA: TGTGCCAGTAGTATTAGTGCCAGTGTGGGCTACAATGAGCAGTTCTTC.

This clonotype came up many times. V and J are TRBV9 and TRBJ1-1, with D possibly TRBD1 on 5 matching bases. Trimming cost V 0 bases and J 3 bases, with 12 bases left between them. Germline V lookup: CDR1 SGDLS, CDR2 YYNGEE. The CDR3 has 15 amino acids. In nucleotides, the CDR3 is TGTGCCAGCAGCGTAGATCCTTCGGGGGACACTGAAGCTTTCTTT. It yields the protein CASSVDPSGDTEAFF.

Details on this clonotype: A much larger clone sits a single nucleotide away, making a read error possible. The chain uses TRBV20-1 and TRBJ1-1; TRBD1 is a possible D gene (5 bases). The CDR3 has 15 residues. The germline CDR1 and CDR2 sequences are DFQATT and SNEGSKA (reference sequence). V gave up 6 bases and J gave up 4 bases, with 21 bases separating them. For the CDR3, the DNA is TGCAGTGCCATCCCATCGGGGGTCGACGGCACTGAAGCTTTCTTT. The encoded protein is CSAIPSGVDGTEAFF.

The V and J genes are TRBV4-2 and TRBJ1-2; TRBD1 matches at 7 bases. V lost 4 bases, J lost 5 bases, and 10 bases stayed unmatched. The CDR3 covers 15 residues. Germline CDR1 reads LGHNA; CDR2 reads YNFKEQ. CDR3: CASSPKTSGGYGYTF. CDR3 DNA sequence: TGTGCCAGCAGCCCCAAGACGTCAGGGGGTTATGGCTACACCTTC.

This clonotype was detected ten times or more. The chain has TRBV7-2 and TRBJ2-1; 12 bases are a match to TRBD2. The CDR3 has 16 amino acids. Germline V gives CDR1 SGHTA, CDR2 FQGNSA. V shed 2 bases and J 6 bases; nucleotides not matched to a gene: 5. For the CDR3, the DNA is TGTGCCAGCAGCTTAAATACACTAGCGGGAGGCAATGAGCAGTTCTTC. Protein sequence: CASSLNTLAGGNEQFF.

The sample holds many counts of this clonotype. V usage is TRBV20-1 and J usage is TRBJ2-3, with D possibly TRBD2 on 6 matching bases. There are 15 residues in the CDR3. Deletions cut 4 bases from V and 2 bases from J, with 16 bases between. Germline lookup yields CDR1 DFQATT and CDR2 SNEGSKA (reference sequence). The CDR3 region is CSAKGTVQTTDTQYF. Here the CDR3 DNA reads TGCAGTGCTAAGGGGACTGTACAAACCACAGATACGCAGTATTTT.

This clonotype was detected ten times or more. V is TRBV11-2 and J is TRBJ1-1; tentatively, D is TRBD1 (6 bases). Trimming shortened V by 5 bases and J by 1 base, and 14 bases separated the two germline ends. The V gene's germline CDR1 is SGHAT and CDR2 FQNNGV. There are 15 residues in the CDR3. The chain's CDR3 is CASSIAPGQNTEAFF. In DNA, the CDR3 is TGTGCCAGCAGCATAGCTCCGGGACAGAACACTGAAGCTTTCTTT.

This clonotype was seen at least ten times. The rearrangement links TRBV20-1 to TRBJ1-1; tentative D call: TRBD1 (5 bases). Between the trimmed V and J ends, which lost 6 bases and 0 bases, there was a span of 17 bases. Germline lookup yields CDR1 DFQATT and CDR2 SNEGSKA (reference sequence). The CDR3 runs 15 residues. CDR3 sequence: CSASAGTFVNTEAFF. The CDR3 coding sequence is TGCAGTGCGTCTGCCGGGACCTTCGTGAACACTGAAGCTTTCTTT.

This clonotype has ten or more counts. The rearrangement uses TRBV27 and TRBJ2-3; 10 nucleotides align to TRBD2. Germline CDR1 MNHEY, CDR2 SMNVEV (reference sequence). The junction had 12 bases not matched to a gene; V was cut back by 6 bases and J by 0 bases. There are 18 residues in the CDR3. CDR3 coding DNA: TGTGCCAGCAGCCCCGGGGGACTAGCGATATTTAGCACAGATACGCAGTATTTT. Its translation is CASSPGGLAIFSTDTQYF.

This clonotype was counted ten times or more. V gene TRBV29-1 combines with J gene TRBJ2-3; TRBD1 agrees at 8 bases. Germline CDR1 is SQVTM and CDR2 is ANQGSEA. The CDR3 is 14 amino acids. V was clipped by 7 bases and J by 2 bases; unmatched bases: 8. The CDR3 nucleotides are TGCAGCGCCCAGGACAGGGCCTTCACAGATACGCAGTATTTT. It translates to CSAQDRAFTDTQYF.

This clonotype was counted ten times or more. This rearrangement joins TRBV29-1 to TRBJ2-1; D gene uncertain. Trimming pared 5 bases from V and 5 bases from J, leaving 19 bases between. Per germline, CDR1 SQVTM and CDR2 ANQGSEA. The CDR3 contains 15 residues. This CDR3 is CSVSGRSGLDNEQFF. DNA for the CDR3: TGCAGCGTTTCCGGCCGTAGTGGGTTGGACAATGAGCAGTTCTTC.

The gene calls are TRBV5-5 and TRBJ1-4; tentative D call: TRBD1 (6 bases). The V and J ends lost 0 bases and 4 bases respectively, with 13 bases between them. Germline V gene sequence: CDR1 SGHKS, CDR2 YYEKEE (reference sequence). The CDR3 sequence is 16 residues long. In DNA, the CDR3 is TGTGCCAGCAGCTTGGCGGGGGCCCTCGATAATGAAAAACTGTTTTTT. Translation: CASSLAGALDNEKLFF.

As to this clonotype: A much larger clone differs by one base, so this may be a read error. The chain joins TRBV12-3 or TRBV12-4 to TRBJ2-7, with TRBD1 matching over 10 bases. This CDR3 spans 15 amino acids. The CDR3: CTSSPSGTGVYEQYF. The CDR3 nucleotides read TGTACCAGCAGTCCTTCCGGGACAGGGGTCTACGAGCAGTACTTC.

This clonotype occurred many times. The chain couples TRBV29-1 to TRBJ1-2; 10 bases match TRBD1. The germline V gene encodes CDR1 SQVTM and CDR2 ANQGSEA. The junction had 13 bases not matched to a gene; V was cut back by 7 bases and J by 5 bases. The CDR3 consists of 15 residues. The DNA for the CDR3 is TGCAGCGCCCGGGACAGGGGCTTTGGGGTATATGGCTACACCTTC. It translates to CSARDRGFGVYGYTF.